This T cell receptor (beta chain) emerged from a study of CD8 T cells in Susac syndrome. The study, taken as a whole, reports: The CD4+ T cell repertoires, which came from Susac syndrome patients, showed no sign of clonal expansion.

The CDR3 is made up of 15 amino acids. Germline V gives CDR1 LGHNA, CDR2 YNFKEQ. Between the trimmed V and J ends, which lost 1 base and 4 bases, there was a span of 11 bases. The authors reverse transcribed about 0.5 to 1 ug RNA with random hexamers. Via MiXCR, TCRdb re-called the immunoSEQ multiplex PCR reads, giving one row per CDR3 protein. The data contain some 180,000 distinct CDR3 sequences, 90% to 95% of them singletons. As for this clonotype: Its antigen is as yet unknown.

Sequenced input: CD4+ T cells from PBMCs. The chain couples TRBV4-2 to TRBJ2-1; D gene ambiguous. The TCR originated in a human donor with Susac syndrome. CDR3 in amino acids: CASSQAGGPYNEQFF. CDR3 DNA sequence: TGTGCCAGCAGCCAAGCGGGTGGACCTTACAATGAGCAGTTCTTC.